Below, 26 T cell receptor beta chains from the same sample are listed, as sequenced in a study of OX40 agonist ivuxolimab in advanced cancers. Generated by immunoSEQ multiplex PCR, the TCRdb table keeps only in-frame clones and is missing some. In the table there are about 60,000 clones, approximately 86% of which are singletons. The sequenced sample was CD4+ or CD8+ T cells sorted from blood, obtained in a trial of the OX40 agonist ivuxolimab. Receptors were obtained from an adult with an advanced solid tumor such as melanoma, head and neck, liver or kidney cancer.

The V call is TRBV6-5, the J call TRBJ2-3, with D perhaps matching TRBD2 (6 bases). The CDR3 loop spans 12 amino acids. Germline CDR1 reads MNHEY; CDR2 reads SVGAGI. Trimming removed 6 bases at V and 10 bases at J, with 14 bases between. CDR3 DNA sequence: TGTGCCAGCAGGTCCCCGGGGGTTCCGCAGTATTTT. Amino acid sequence: CASRSPGVPQYF.

The chain links TRBV30 to TRBJ2-3, with 8 bases fitting TRBD1. Germline values: CDR1 GTSNPN, CDR2 SVGIG (reference sequence). Unmatched junction bases numbered 4, after V lost 2 bases and J lost 0 bases. The length of the CDR3 is 15 residues. CDR3 sequence: CAWSIWTGSTDTQYF. Here the CDR3 DNA reads TGTGCCTGGAGTATATGGACAGGGAGCACAGATACGCAGTATTTT.

CDR3: CASSSSPDTQYF. The CDR3 DNA follows: TGTGCCAGCAGCTCCAGTCCAGATACGCAGTATTTT. The chain has TRBV7-2 and TRBJ2-3; D is ambiguous. Germline loops: CDR1 SGHTA, CDR2 FQGNSA. V was shortened by 4 bases and J by 4 bases, with 6 bases between the two germline ends. The length of the CDR3 is 12 residues.

The chain joins TRBV21-1 to TRBJ2-1; the table's D call of TRBD2 was not tested on the DNA. TRBV21-1 constitutes a pseudogene. CDR3 length: 16 amino acids. The chain's CDR3 is CASSKRRTTDHNEQFF. CDR3 bases: TGTGCCAGCAGCAAACGCCGGACTACAGATCACAATGAGCAGTTCTTC.

The rearrangement uses TRBV5-1 and TRBJ2-2, with 8 bases that match TRBD1. The CDR3 runs to 15 residues. J was trimmed by 4 bases and V by 5 bases; bases with no gene match: 7. In germline, CDR1 is SGHRS, CDR2 YFSETQ. CDR3 in amino acids: CASRLQGASTGELFF. The CDR3 DNA follows: TGCGCCAGCAGGTTGCAGGGGGCGAGCACCGGGGAGCTGTTTTTT.

On this clone: Other DNA sequences in this sample translate to the same CDR3. The CDR3 nucleotides read TGTGCCAGCAGTGTGAGCGGGGGGCACAATGAGCAGTTCTTC. Its translation: CASSVSGGHNEQFF. This sequence joins TRBV6-1 and TRBJ2-1; the match to TRBD2 covers 9 bases. CDR1 and CDR2 from the germline V gene are MNHNS and SASEGT. J was trimmed by 5 bases and V by 4 bases; bases with no gene match: 3. The CDR3 is 14 amino acids.

The gene calls are TRBV2 and TRBJ1-1, with D perhaps matching TRBD1 (6 bases). V lost 5 bases and J 7 bases, leaving 17 bases between the germline ends. From germline, CDR1 is SNHLY and CDR2 FYNNEI. This CDR3 is 14 amino acids long. CDR3 in DNA: TGTGCCAGCAGTCGGACAGAAGGGTTGGATGAAGCTTTCTTT. It translates to CASSRTEGLDEAFF. The full variable domain, completed using reference TRBV2 and TRBJ1-1, is EPEVTQTPSHQVTQMGQEVILRCVPISNHLYFYWYRQILGQKVEFLVSFYNNEISEKSEIFDDQFSVERPDGSNFTLKIRSTKLEDSAMYFCASSRTEGLDEAFFGQGTRLTVV.

This sequence joins TRBV5-1 and TRBJ2-1; 11 bases line up with TRBD2. After removal of 5 bases from V and 7 bases from J, the junction contained 5 bases not matched to a gene. This CDR3 comprises 14 residues. The germline V gene encodes CDR1 SGHRS and CDR2 YFSETQ. Written as DNA, the CDR3 is TGCGCCAGCAGTAATCCTAGCGGGGGGAATGAGCAGTTCTTC. It encodes CASSNPSGGNEQFF.

This rearrangement joins TRBV5-5 to TRBJ2-5; no clear D. CDR1 is SGHKS and CDR2 is YYEKEE in the germline V gene (reference sequence). Trimming left V 2 bases short and J 5 bases short, with 13 bases between. The CDR3 totals 14 residues. The CDR3 reads CASSLGPGIETQYF. CDR3 nucleotide sequence: TGTGCCAGCAGCTTAGGTCCGGGCATTGAGACCCAGTACTTC.

The J gene is TRBJ2-7, the V gene TRBV5-4, with D possibly called TRBD1 or TRBD2 (6 bases each). The CDR3 totals 14 residues. The germline V gene encodes CDR1 SGHNT and CDR2 YYREEE (reference sequence). Trimming cost V 6 bases and J 2 bases, with 15 bases left between them. As DNA, the CDR3 is TGTGCCAGCACCCCCGGGGGCCCTACCTACGAGCAGTACTTC. Translation gives CASTPGGPTYEQYF.

The V call is TRBV7-9, the J call TRBJ2-3; D gene uncertain. Per the germline V gene, CDR1 is SEHNR and CDR2 is FQNEAQ (reference sequence). This CDR3 contains 14 residues. Deletions cut 1 base from V and 1 base from J, with 6 bases between. CDR3 protein: CASSLGQRTDTQYF. The CDR3 coding sequence is TGTGCCAGCAGCTTAGGGCAGCGCACAGATACGCAGTATTTT.

The J gene is TRBJ1-5, the V gene TRBV6-5; D is ambiguous. Trimming stripped 0 bases from V and 4 bases from J, with 10 bases between. Germline V gene lookup returns CDR1 MNHEY and CDR2 SVGAGI. The CDR3 has 15 residues. The CDR3 sequence is CASSYSSDPNQPQHF. CDR3 DNA: TGTGCCAGCAGTTACTCCTCGGACCCTAATCAGCCCCAGCATTTT.

V and J are TRBV30 and TRBJ2-7, with 14 bases aligning to TRBD2. V lost 2 bases and J lost 4; bases outside the gene matches: 10. Germline V gene data show CDR1 as GTSNPN and CDR2 as SVGIG (reference sequence). This CDR3 spans 17 amino acids. The CDR3 protein is CAWSPWTSGRTPYEQYF. CDR3 bases: TGTGCCTGGAGTCCCTGGACTAGCGGGAGGACCCCGTACGAGCAGTACTTC.

The chain joins TRBV6-5 to TRBJ2-1, with D hard to call. CDR1 MNHEY and CDR2 SVGAGI come from the germline V gene. There are 13 residues in the CDR3. Trimming pared 2 bases from V and 12 bases from J, leaving 14 bases between. The DNA of the CDR3 is TGTGCCAGCAGTTACAGGAGTGATTTGGCGCAGTTCTTC. Translated: CASSYRSDLAQFF.

The chain is built from TRBV7-2 and TRBJ2-5; TRBD2 might be the D (6 bases). Germline V CDR1 and CDR2: SGHTA, FQGNSA. The germline V and J ends were trimmed by 5 bases and 2 bases, with 12 bases remaining between them. The CDR3 totals 14 residues. CDR3 protein: CASSPASVQETQYF. As DNA, the CDR3 is TGTGCCAGCAGCCCCGCTAGCGTTCAAGAGACCCAGTACTTC.

The rearrangement uses TRBV9 and TRBJ2-5; a weak D match, TRBD1 (5 bases). The germline V and J ends were trimmed by 0 bases and 5 bases, with 8 bases remaining between them. Germline assignment: CDR1 SGDLS and CDR2 YYNGEE. The CDR3 is 13 amino acids. CDR3 sequence (DNA): TGTGCCAGCAGCGTAGGGGGCTGGGAGACCCAGTACTTC. Its translation: CASSVGGWETQYF.

This chain connects TRBV14 to TRBJ2-7; D is ambiguous. V lost 3 bases, J lost 3 bases, and 18 bases lay in between. The length of the CDR3 is 16 residues. CDR1 is SGHDN and CDR2 is FVKESK in the germline V gene. The CDR3 is CASSHTRHSGRYEQYF. The CDR3 DNA follows: TGTGCCAGCAGCCACACCAGGCACAGTGGTCGCTACGAGCAGTACTTC.

This clone has only one observation. The CDR3, as DNA: TGCAGCGCCTCTGGACAGACCTACGAGCAGTACTTC. The encoded protein is CSASGQTYEQYF. This chain connects TRBV29-1 to TRBJ2-7; TRBD1 might be the D (6 bases). The germline V gene encodes CDR1 SQVTM and CDR2 ANQGSEA. The CDR3 spans 12 residues. Trimming stripped 7 bases from V and 2 bases from J, with 12 bases between.

This chain connects TRBV14 to TRBJ2-3; D gene ambiguous. CDR1 and CDR2 from the germline V gene are SGHDN and FVKESK. Deletions cut 3 bases from V and 2 bases from J, with 9 bases between. The CDR3 extends over 14 amino acids. The CDR3 spells CASSQQANTDTQYF. The CDR3 DNA follows: TGTGCCAGCAGCCAGCAGGCCAACACAGATACGCAGTATTTT.

The gene calls are TRBV6-1 and TRBJ2-2, with D hard to call. There are 11 residues in the CDR3. Germline CDR1 and CDR2: MNHNS and SASEGT. V gave up 6 bases and J gave up 4 bases, with 3 bases separating them. CDR3 in DNA: TGTGCCAGCAGCCTCACCGGGGAGCTGTTTTTT. Encoded protein: CASSLTGELFF.

This clone showed up just once. The chain employs TRBV5-1 and TRBJ2-2; maybe TRBD2 (6 bases). Per the germline V gene, CDR1 is SGHRS and CDR2 is YFSETQ. V was cut by 4 bases and J by 7 bases, with 23 bases left in between. The CDR3 is 17 amino acids. The chain's CDR3 is CASSVAPRGRGDGELFF. The CDR3, as DNA: TGCGCCAGCAGCGTGGCCCCGCGGGGACGAGGGGACGGGGAGCTGTTTTTT.

This chain uses TRBV6-6 with TRBJ2-4, with D tentatively TRBD1 (5 bases). CDR1 MNHNY and CDR2 SVGAGI come from the germline V gene (reference sequence). Trimming removed 6 bases at V and 0 bases at J, with 9 bases between. CDR3 length: 14 residues. The CDR3 protein is CASRGPQAKNIQYF. CDR3 in DNA: TGTGCCAGCAGGGGGCCTCAAGCCAAAAACATTCAGTACTTC.

V and J are TRBV6-5 and TRBJ2-1, with 8 bases that match TRBD2. V gave up 9 bases and J gave up 2 bases; unmatched junction bases: 0. The CDR3 totals 12 residues. Per the germline V gene, CDR1 is MNHEY and CDR2 is SVGAGI. CDR3 residues: CASSGAYNEQFF. The CDR3 DNA reads as TGTGCCAGTAGCGGGGCCTACAATGAGCAGTTCTTC.

The chain has TRBV5-4 and TRBJ2-5; D ambiguous. Trimming removed 7 bases at V and 0 bases at J, with 4 bases between. The CDR3 covers 11 residues. The germline V gene has CDR1 SGHNT and CDR2 YYREEE (reference sequence). CDR3 DNA: TGTGCCAGCGGGGACCAAGAGACCCAGTACTTC. It specifies CASGDQETQYF.

V usage is TRBV6-4 and J usage is TRBJ1-5, with unresolved D. The V gene's germline CDR1 is MRHNA and CDR2 SNTAGT. V was shortened by 5 bases and J by 0 bases, with 5 bases between the two germline ends. The CDR3 spans 13 residues. CDR3 DNA: TGTGCCAGCAGTCCCGATAGCAATCAGCCCCAGCATTTT. Encoded protein: CASSPDSNQPQHF.

The chain couples TRBV5-4 to TRBJ2-2; 8 bases match TRBD2. The CDR3 contains 16 residues. CDR1 and CDR2 from the germline V gene are SGHNT and YYREEE (reference sequence). V lost 0 bases and J lost 3; bases outside the gene matches: 4. In DNA form, the CDR3 reads TGTGCCAGCAGCTTGGCTCCGGGAGGGTACACCGGGGAGCTGTTTTTT. Translated: CASSLAPGGYTGELFF.